The 26 T cell receptor beta chains below all came from one sample that was sequenced in a study of T cells in Graves' hyperthyroidism and ophthalmopathy. The source material, RNA transcripts, was used to amplify TCR beta CDR3 regions. HTBI primers were employed in a first-round RT-PCR of the TCR CDR3. TCRdb used MiXCR to reprocess the multiplex PCR reads, holding one entry per CDR3 protein. The sample shows a few hundred thousand distinct CDR3 sequences, 15% to 19% of them seen only once. The material sequenced was blood. The origin of the receptors is a woman aged 25-40 years with Graves' hyperthyroidism.

Only a few counts were recorded for this clonotype. The genes are TRBV7-9 and TRBJ2-1, with 12 positions matching TRBD2. CDR3 length: 20 residues. V shed 5 bases, J shed 4 bases, and the junction held 18 bases outside the gene matches. CDR1 and CDR2 (germline): SEHNR, FQNEAQ (reference sequence). CDR3: CASSDGTSGGLVTRYNEQFF. The CDR3 nucleotides read TGTGCCAGCAGCGACGGTACTAGCGGGGGGCTGGTGACACGATACAATGAGCAGTTCTTC.

There are a few counts of this clonotype. CDR3 amino acids: CAISGTGDTEAFF. As DNA, the CDR3 is TGTGCCATCAGCGGGACGGGGGACACTGAAGCTTTCTTT. The V call is TRBV10-3, the J call TRBJ1-1; D possibly corresponds to TRBD1 (5 bases). Trimming left V 6 bases short and J 3 bases short, with 11 bases between. The CDR3 is 13 residues long. The germline CDR1 and CDR2 sequences are ENHRY and SYGVKD.

The chain is built from TRBV6-1 and TRBJ2-2; TRBD1 agrees at 10 bases. Germline assignment: CDR1 MNHNS and CDR2 SASEGT. This CDR3 has 15 residues. After removal of 2 bases from V and 7 bases from J, the junction contained 4 bases not matched to a gene. CDR3 in amino acids: CASSEPGQGIGELFF. The CDR3 nucleotides are TGTGCCAGCAGTGAACCGGGACAGGGGATCGGGGAGCTGTTTTTT.

The chain carries TRBV10-3 and TRBJ2-7, with 13 nucleotides matching TRBD2. The germline CDR1 and CDR2 sequences are ENHRY and SYGVKD. The CDR3 runs to 19 residues. J was trimmed by 2 bases and V by 8 bases; bases with no gene match: 18. In DNA form, the CDR3 reads TGTGCCATCTTGGTCCAGTTGGGGACTAGCGGGATGTGGGCCTACGAGCAGTACTTC. Its protein is CAILVQLGTSGMWAYEQYF.

This clonotype was picked up a small number of times. The CDR3 DNA sequence: TGTGCCAGCAGCCGAGGAGCTAGGGGTGGCGATGAGCAGTTCTTC. Translated: CASSRGARGGDEQFF. The rearrangement joins TRBV3-1 to TRBJ2-1; a possible D gene is TRBD1 (5 bases). CDR1 is LGHDT and CDR2 is YNNKEL in the germline V gene (reference sequence). The length of the CDR3 is 15 residues. V lost 4 bases and J lost 8, with 18 bases in between.

This clonotype was counted at least ten times. One end of the junction varies from germline; a read error may be responsible. The chain uses TRBV7-2 and TRBJ2-1; 9 bases align to TRBD2. Per germline, CDR1 SGHTA and CDR2 FQGNSA. This CDR3 has 19 residues. CDR3 in amino acids: CASRLAPRREGLMSNEQFF. In nucleotides, the CDR3 is TGTGCCAGCAGATTAGCCCCTAGGCGGGAGGGCCTAATGAGCAATGAGCAGTTCTTC.

In its sample, this clonotype was seen many times. This rearrangement joins TRBV7-2 to TRBJ2-1; 14 bases match TRBD2. V trimming: 4 bases; J trimming: 9 bases; junction bases outside the gene matches: 5. Germline V CDR1 and CDR2: SGHTA, FQGNSA. CDR3 length: 15 residues. In nucleotides, the CDR3 is TGTGCCAGCAGCTCTCGCGGACTAGCGGGGGGTGAGCAGTTCTTC. The encoded protein is CASSSRGLAGGEQFF.

This clonotype was seen many times. V and J are TRBV3-1 and TRBJ2-5; D is unresolved. CDR1 is LGHDT and CDR2 is YNNKEL in the germline V gene (reference sequence). This CDR3 is 13 amino acids long. V dropped 0 bases and J dropped 5 bases, with 7 bases sitting between them. CDR3 loop: CASSQDGWETQYF. The CDR3 DNA reads TGTGCCAGCAGCCAAGATGGTTGGGAGACCCAGTACTTC.

This clonotype was recorded many times. The V gene is TRBV30, the J gene TRBJ1-4, with TRBD1 as a possible D gene (5 bases). Germline CDR1 GTSNPN, CDR2 SVGIG (reference sequence). V was trimmed by 2 bases and J by 7 bases, leaving 20 bases between them. The CDR3 contains 16 residues. CDR3 amino acids: CAWSPPGLQRGEKLFF. For the CDR3, the DNA is TGTGCCTGGAGTCCGCCGGGACTCCAGAGGGGTGAAAAACTGTTTTTT.

On this clonotype itself: A much more abundant neighbour one base away suggests this may be a read error. The gene calls are TRBV3-1 and TRBJ1-2, with a possible D match to TRBD1 (5 bases). The CDR3 contains 16 residues. Germline CDR1 is LGHDT and CDR2 is YNNKEL (reference sequence). V shed 4 bases and J shed 4 bases, with 19 bases lying between them. The CDR3 here is CASSLQAGIGSYGYTF. Written as DNA, the CDR3 is TGTGCCAGCAGCCTTCAAGCAGGGATTGGGAGCTATGGCTACACCTTC.

The chain combines TRBV27 with TRBJ2-1, with 9 bases that match TRBD2. This CDR3 has 15 residues. In germline, CDR1 is MNHEY, CDR2 SMNVEV (reference sequence). Losses at the gene ends were 6 bases for V and 2 bases for J; bases not matched to a gene: 5. DNA of the CDR3: TGTGCCAGCAGCCCCAGCGGGAGGACCTACAATGAGCAGTTCTTC. Translation: CASSPSGRTYNEQFF.

This clonotype was counted many times. This chain uses TRBV12-3 or TRBV12-4 with TRBJ2-7; TRBD1 matches 9 bases. CDR3 length: 18 amino acids. J gave up 5 bases and V 6 bases, and 20 bases lay outside the gene matches. As DNA, the CDR3 is TGTGCCAGCAGCCCCTTACTCTACAGGGGGCGCGATCCCCACGAGCAGTACTTC. Its translation is CASSPLLYRGRDPHEQYF.

Concerning this clonotype: A much larger clone lies one base from this, so it may be a read error. The rearrangement joins TRBV11-2 to TRBJ2-3; 8 bases fit TRBD2. This CDR3 has 15 amino acids. Per the germline V gene, CDR1 is SGHAT and CDR2 is FQNNGV. Germline trimming cut 0 bases from V and 4 bases from J; bases unmatched to any gene: 3. The CDR3 DNA follows: TGTGCCAGCAGCTTAGACGGGAGGGCCCCAGATACGCAGTATTTT. Its translation: CASSLDGRAPDTQYF.

CDR3: CASRAGTSGTILFEQYF. The CDR3 DNA reads as TGTGCCAGCAGAGCCGGGACTAGTGGAACCATTCTCTTCGAGCAGTACTTC. This chain connects TRBV11-2 to TRBJ2-7, with 8 nucleotides matching TRBD2. The CDR3 spans 17 residues. With 6 bases clipped from V and 6 bases from J, the junction kept 19 bases outside the gene matches. CDR1 is SGHAT and CDR2 is FQNNGV in the germline V gene.

This chain connects TRBV29-1 to TRBJ2-1; 8 bases fit TRBD2. Germline V gene lookup returns CDR1 SQVTM and CDR2 ANQGSEA. The CDR3 covers 15 residues. J was trimmed by 6 bases and V by 4 bases; bases with no gene match: 11. CDR3 DNA sequence: TGCAGCGTTGGGAGCAGACTAGCGTCAGGCAATGAGCAGTTCTTC. Encoded protein: CSVGSRLASGNEQFF.

This clonotype was seen more than once but under ten times. This chain links TRBV13 with TRBJ1-1, with 7 bases matching TRBD1. V lost 4 bases and J lost 0; bases outside the gene matches: 11. The CDR3 has 17 amino acids. Germline CDR1 and CDR2: PRHDT and FYEKMQ (reference sequence). DNA for the CDR3: TGTGCCAGCAGCTCAAACAGGGGCGATACTATGAACACTGAAGCTTTCTTT. Translated: CASSSNRGDTMNTEAFF. Full variable domain (remainder filled in from reference TRBV13 and TRBJ1-1): AAGVIQSPRHLIKEKRETATLKCYPIPRHDTVYWYQQGPGQDPQFLISFYEKMQSDKGSIPDRFSAQQFSDYHSELNMSSLELGDSALYFCASSSNRGDTMNTEAFFGQGTRLTVV.

This clonotype showed up many times. The chain uses TRBV20-1 and TRBJ1-5; TRBD1 is a possible D gene (6 bases). Trimming left V 0 bases short and J 2 bases short, with 11 bases between. The germline CDR1 and CDR2 sequences are DFQATT and SNEGSKA (reference sequence). The CDR3 is made up of 15 amino acids. The CDR3 DNA is TGCAGTGCTAGAGATCCCGGGGGCCGCAATCAGCCCCAGCATTTT. It codes for CSARDPGGRNQPQHF.

This clonotype was counted many times. This rearrangement joins TRBV5-1 to TRBJ2-7; the D gene is possibly TRBD2 (6 bases). The CDR3 sequence is 15 residues long. Trimming pared 0 bases from V and 2 bases from J, leaving 12 bases between. Germline values: CDR1 SGHRS, CDR2 YFSETQ. The CDR3 bases are TGCGCCAGCAGCTTGGCCTTAGGGGAGGCCTACGAGCAGTACTTC. Translated, it gives CASSLALGEAYEQYF.

This clonotype was seen ten or more times. This chain connects TRBV7-2 to TRBJ2-3; no reliable D call. The CDR3 is 13 amino acids. Germline CDR1 SGHTA, CDR2 FQGNSA. V shed 2 bases and J shed 7 bases, with 10 bases lying between them. Here the CDR3 reads CASSLPGANTQYF. CDR3 DNA: TGTGCCAGCAGCTTACCGGGCGCTAATACGCAGTATTTT.

There are a few counts of this clonotype. The chain recombines TRBV27 with TRBJ2-5; D could derive from TRBD1 or TRBD2 (6 bases each). With 2 bases removed from V and 5 bases from J, the gap between germline ends came to 15 bases. Germline assignment: CDR1 MNHEY and CDR2 SMNVEV (reference sequence). The CDR3 spans 15 residues. CDR3 in DNA: TGTGCCAGCAGTTTAGCCGGGGGCGCTTTTGAGACCCAGTACTTC. It specifies CASSLAGGAFETQYF.

The rearrangement joins TRBV7-3 to TRBJ2-2; 9 bases match TRBD2. Germline CDR1 reads SGHTA; CDR2 reads FQGTGA. The CDR3 contains 16 residues. V gave up 5 bases and J gave up 1 base; unmatched junction bases: 5. The CDR3 spells CASSPQTSGNTGELFF. In DNA, the CDR3 is TGTGCCAGCAGCCCCCAGACTAGCGGGAACACCGGGGAGCTGTTTTTT.

The gene calls are TRBV27 and TRBJ2-7; 11 bases are shared with TRBD2. CDR1 is MNHEY and CDR2 is SMNVEV in the germline V gene (reference sequence). J gave up 7 bases and V 6 bases, and 8 bases lay outside the gene matches. The CDR3 loop spans 14 amino acids. CDR3 sequence reads: CASRGLAVPWEQYF. CDR3 DNA: TGTGCCAGCAGGGGACTAGCGGTTCCCTGGGAGCAGTACTTC.

There are many counts of this clonotype. In DNA, the CDR3 is TGCAGTGCTAGTGCAGGGCTGATCAATGGCTACACCTTC. It translates to CSASAGLINGYTF. The V call is TRBV20-1, the J call TRBJ1-2; maybe TRBD1 (5 bases). This CDR3 region has 13 residues. Trimming stripped 3 bases from V and 6 bases from J, with 14 bases between. CDR1 DFQATT and CDR2 SNEGSKA come from the germline V gene (reference sequence).

The V call is TRBV19, the J call TRBJ2-2; 9 bases fit TRBD1. After removal of 7 bases from V and 6 bases from J, the junction contained 3 bases not matched to a gene. This CDR3 is 13 amino acids long. Germline V lookup: CDR1 LNHDA, CDR2 SQIVND (reference sequence). The CDR3 reads CASIQGAAGELFF. The CDR3 DNA reads TGTGCCAGTATACAGGGGGCGGCCGGGGAGCTGTTTTTT.

This clonotype was counted a few times. This chain uses TRBV20-1 with TRBJ1-1, with D possibly matching TRBD1 (6 bases). The CDR3 extends over 15 amino acids. V was shortened by 0 bases and J by 4 bases, with 15 bases between the two germline ends. Germline V gene sequence: CDR1 DFQATT, CDR2 SNEGSKA (reference sequence). CDR3 loop: CSARDAGRGGTEAFF. The CDR3 DNA sequence: TGCAGTGCTAGAGATGCGGGCCGAGGGGGCACTGAAGCTTTCTTT.

This clonotype has only a few counts. This chain uses TRBV5-1 with TRBJ2-1; tentative D call: TRBD2 (5 bases). Trimming removed 3 bases at V and 9 bases at J, with 10 bases between. CDR1 is SGHRS, CDR2 YFSETQ, per germline. CDR3 length: 12 amino acids. The CDR3 DNA follows: TGCGCCAGCAGCTCTCCCCGGGGTGAGCAGTTCTTC. This encodes CASSSPRGEQFF.